This T cell receptor (beta chain) comes out of a study of beta chain features in type 1 diabetes. Across the whole study: All samples yielded 85 million to 130 million examined sorted cells.

TCRB transcripts that were expressed got sequenced, as all of the isolated RNA had been reverse transcribed. Only in-frame clones appear in the TCRdb table, and some are missing; sequencing was by immunoSEQ multiplex PCR. The sample yields hundreds of thousands of clones, over 12% seen once. This clone was seen only a few times. Its matching antigen is unknown. The V end was cut by 2 bases, the J end by 8 bases, with 6 bases between. Per germline, CDR1 SEHNR and CDR2 FQNEAQ (reference sequence). The CDR3 is 11 amino acids. General study findings and limits: Since sequencing was performed on cDNA, cells with high TCR expression could be over-represented. Moderately but significantly shorter TCRB CDR3s were found in Type 1 diabetes patients in all four CD4+ subsets.

This chain connects TRBV7-9 to TRBJ1-2; D is ambiguous. Input material: naive CD4+ T cells from blood. The clonotype originates from a man aged 18 to 29 with type 1 diabetes. The CDR3 nucleotides are TGTGCCAGCAGCTTAATCGAGGGCTACACCTTC. The encoded protein is CASSLIEGYTF.